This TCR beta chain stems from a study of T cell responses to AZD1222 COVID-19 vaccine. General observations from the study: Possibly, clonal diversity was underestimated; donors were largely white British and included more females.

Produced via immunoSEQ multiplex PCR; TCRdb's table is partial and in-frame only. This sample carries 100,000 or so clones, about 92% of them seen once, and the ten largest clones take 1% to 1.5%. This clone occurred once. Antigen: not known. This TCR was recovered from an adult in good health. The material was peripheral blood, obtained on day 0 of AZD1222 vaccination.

CDR3 bases: TGTGCCAGCAGCTTGGGGTTTAAGAGGGCCAACGTCCTGACTTTC. This sequence encodes CASSLGFKRANVLTF. The chain is built from TRBV5-8 and TRBJ2-6; the D is unclear. This CDR3 region has 15 residues. Trimming cost V 0 bases and J 5 bases, with 9 bases left between them. Germline CDR1 SGHTS, CDR2 YDEGEE.